The present T cell receptor beta chain was sequenced within a study of shared clonotypes between healthy human individuals. Sequencing used immunoSEQ multiplex PCR; TCRdb keeps in-frame clones, though not all of them. The table has 600,000 to 700,000 clones, 73% seen once; the top ten hold roughly 1.9%. The CDR3 consists of 15 residues. Germline V gene sequence: CDR1 SNHLY, CDR2 FYNNEI. Germline trimming cut 6 bases from V and 3 bases from J; bases unmatched to any gene: 7. The V gene is TRBV2, the J gene TRBJ2-7, with 11 bases identical to TRBD2. The sequenced sample was memory CD4+ T cells sorted from blood. Subset specified: CD45RA-negative fraction. The receptor was isolated from a woman in her 30s in good health. The CDR3: CASRRETSGSYEQYF. The CDR3 DNA is TGTGCCAGCAGACGGGAAACTAGCGGGAGCTACGAGCAGTACTTC.